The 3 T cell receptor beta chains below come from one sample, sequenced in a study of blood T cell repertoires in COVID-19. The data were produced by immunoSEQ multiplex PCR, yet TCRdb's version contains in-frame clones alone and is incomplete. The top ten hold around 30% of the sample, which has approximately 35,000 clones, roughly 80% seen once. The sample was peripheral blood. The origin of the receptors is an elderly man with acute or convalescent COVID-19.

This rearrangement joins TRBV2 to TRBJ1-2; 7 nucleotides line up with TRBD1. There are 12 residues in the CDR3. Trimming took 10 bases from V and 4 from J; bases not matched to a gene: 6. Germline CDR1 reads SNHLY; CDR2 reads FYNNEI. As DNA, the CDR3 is TGTGCCACTTTCCGGGACAGCTATGGCTACACCTTC. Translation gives CATFRDSYGYTF.

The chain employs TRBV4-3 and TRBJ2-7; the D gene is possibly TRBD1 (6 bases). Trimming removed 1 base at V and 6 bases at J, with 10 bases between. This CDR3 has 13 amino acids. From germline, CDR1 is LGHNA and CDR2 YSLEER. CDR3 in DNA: TGCGCCAGCAGCCAAGGGGTAGGGGGCGAGCAGTACTTC. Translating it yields CASSQGVGGEQYF.

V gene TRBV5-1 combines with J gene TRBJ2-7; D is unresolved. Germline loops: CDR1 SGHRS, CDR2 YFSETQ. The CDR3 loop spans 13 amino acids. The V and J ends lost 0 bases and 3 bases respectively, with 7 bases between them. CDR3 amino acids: CASSLETSYEQYF. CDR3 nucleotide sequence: TGCGCCAGCAGCTTGGAGACAAGCTACGAGCAGTACTTC.